The 18 T cell receptor beta chains presented below share a single source sample, sequenced in a study of Tregs in tolerant kidney transplant recipients. TCRdb's copy holds only in-frame clones and misses some; the assay was immunoSEQ multiplex PCR. Found here are about 240,000 clones, around 82% of them singletons; the top ten hold around 0.68%. Sequencing was carried out using CD4+ T cells from blood. The origin of the receptors is a human donor in good health.

The rearrangement joins TRBV5-1 to TRBJ1-6, with a tentative D call TRBD1 (6 bases). Per the germline V gene, CDR1 is SGHRS and CDR2 is YFSETQ. With 4 bases removed from V and 5 bases from J, the gap between germline ends came to 13 bases. The CDR3 contains 15 residues. CDR3 sequence reads: CASSGTTGNNSPLHF. CDR3 sequence (DNA): TGCGCCAGCAGCGGAACAACAGGGAATAATTCACCCCTCCACTTT.

The chain recombines TRBV18 with TRBJ1-5; TRBD1 might be the D (6 bases). The CDR3 consists of 15 residues. Germline V gene lookup returns CDR1 KGHSH and CDR2 LQKENI. Trimming cost V 4 bases and J 3 bases, with 13 bases left between them. The chain's CDR3 is CASSQDSTTNQPQHF. As DNA, the CDR3 is TGTGCCAGCTCACAGGACAGTACGACCAATCAGCCCCAGCATTTT.

This rearrangement joins TRBV6-1 to TRBJ1-1, with 11 bases aligning to TRBD1. Germline values: CDR1 MNHNS, CDR2 SASEGT. This CDR3 comprises 15 residues. Unmatched junction bases numbered 4, after V lost 3 bases and J lost 4 bases. The CDR3 loop reads CASSDGTGGGTEAFF. The CDR3 bases are TGTGCCAGCAGTGACGGGACAGGGGGAGGCACTGAAGCTTTCTTT.

This chain joins TRBV14 and TRBJ2-1, with 8 bases matching TRBD1. This CDR3 comprises 15 residues. CDR1 is SGHDN, CDR2 FVKESK, per germline. V was clipped by 3 bases and J by 10 bases; unmatched bases: 11. CDR3 in amino acids: CASSHPDRVPREQFF. Here the CDR3 DNA reads TGTGCCAGCAGCCATCCGGACAGGGTGCCGCGCGAGCAGTTCTTC.

The rearrangement links TRBV5-1 to TRBJ1-4; 8 nucleotides line up with TRBD1. The CDR3 covers 16 residues. The germline CDR1 and CDR2 sequences are SGHRS and YFSETQ. V dropped 0 bases and J dropped 6; count of bases not matched to a gene: 7. CDR3 region: CASSLGGPDRDEKLFF. The CDR3 coding sequence is TGCGCCAGCAGCTTGGGGGGTCCGGACAGGGATGAAAAACTGTTTTTT.

The chain links TRBV4-2 to TRBJ2-5, with 11 bases aligning to TRBD2. The V segment lost 1 base and the J segment 12 bases; nucleotides outside the gene matches: 10. CDR3 size: 15 residues. Germline values: CDR1 LGHNA, CDR2 YNFKEQ. Here the CDR3 reads CASSQAGELAGVKYF. The CDR3 nucleotides are TGTGCCAGCAGCCAAGCGGGGGAACTAGCGGGGGTTAAGTACTTC.

The V gene is TRBV5-1, the J gene TRBJ2-5; 13 nucleotides line up with TRBD2. This CDR3 has 16 amino acids. With V trimmed by 4 bases and J by 4 bases, 7 bases remained unmatched. The germline CDR1 and CDR2 sequences are SGHRS and YFSETQ. The DNA of the CDR3 is TGCGCCAGCAGCGCGGGACTAGCGGGGAGAGGAGAGACCCAGTACTTC. Its translation: CASSAGLAGRGETQYF.

The chain recombines TRBV6-4 with TRBJ2-4; D unclear. The germline CDR1 and CDR2 sequences are MRHNA and SNTAGT. V was trimmed by 5 bases and J by 2 bases, leaving 7 bases between them. The CDR3 length is 13 residues. The CDR3 region has the DNA TGTGCCAGCAGTACCGGACCCAAAAACATTCAGTACTTC. It translates to CASSTGPKNIQYF.

This clone was detected only once. The chain couples TRBV18 to TRBJ1-1; TRBD1 aligns across 8 bases. Germline V gene lookup returns CDR1 KGHSH and CDR2 LQKENI. V dropped 3 bases and J dropped 1; count of bases not matched to a gene: 10. CDR3 length: 17 amino acids. CDR3 bases: TGTGCCAGCTCACCGACCCCCGGGACAGGCGGGAACACTGAAGCTTTCTTT. Encoded protein: CASSPTPGTGGNTEAFF.

The chain has TRBV5-4 and TRBJ1-2, with 10 bases matching TRBD1. The CDR3 is 13 residues long. V lost 4 bases and J lost 8; bases outside the gene matches: 5. The germline gives CDR1 SGHNT, CDR2 YYREEE (reference sequence). CDR3 sequence reads: CASSGTGVYGYTF. The CDR3 DNA reads as TGTGCCAGCAGCGGGACAGGGGTATACGGCTACACCTTC. Variable domain in full (rest from reference TRBV5-4 and TRBJ1-2): ETGVTQSPTHLIKTRGQQVTLRCSSQSGHNTVSWYQQALGQGPQFIFQYYREEENGRGNFPPRFSGLQFPNYSSELNVNALELDDSALYLCASSGTGVYGYTFGSGTRLTVV.

The J gene is TRBJ2-1, the V gene TRBV7-3; D is undetermined. This CDR3 is built from 15 residues. CDR1 and CDR2 from the germline V gene are SGHTA and FQGTGA. V lost 4 bases and J 7 bases, leaving 17 bases between the germline ends. DNA for the CDR3: TGTGCCAGCAGCTCCGTTGGGTTTGGTGGGAATGAGCAGTTCTTC. Protein product: CASSSVGFGGNEQFF.

The rearrangement links TRBV6-1 to TRBJ2-7, with D perhaps matching TRBD1 (6 bases). This CDR3 region has 15 residues. In germline, CDR1 is MNHNS, CDR2 SASEGT. Trimming took 3 bases from V and 2 from J, leaving 14 bases between them. The CDR3 here is CASSEAGAQTYEQYF. The CDR3 DNA is TGTGCCAGCAGTGAGGCAGGGGCCCAGACCTACGAGCAGTACTTC.

The chain employs TRBV29-1 and TRBJ2-2; perhaps TRBD2 as D (6 bases). CDR3 length: 12 amino acids. V lost 4 bases and J lost 3, with 6 bases in between. From germline, CDR1 is SQVTM and CDR2 ANQGSEA. The CDR3 loop is CSVGRDTGELFF. CDR3 DNA: TGCAGCGTTGGGAGGGACACCGGGGAGCTGTTTTTT.

This chain connects TRBV7-9 to TRBJ1-1; D not certain. This CDR3 has 13 amino acids. The V gene lost 5 bases and the J gene lost 3 bases, with 10 bases spanning the gap. Germline V lookup: CDR1 SEHNR, CDR2 FQNEAQ (reference sequence). The CDR3 DNA follows: TGTGCCAGCAGCCCCATTGGGGACACTGAAGCTTTCTTT. This codes for CASSPIGDTEAFF.

This chain connects TRBV30 to TRBJ2-7; 9 nucleotides line up with TRBD1. CDR1 GTSNPN and CDR2 SVGIG come from the germline V gene (reference sequence). V was clipped by 8 bases and J by 6 bases; unmatched bases: 14. This CDR3 has 14 residues. The CDR3 DNA sequence: TGTGCCCTTACTACGGGACAGGGTTTTTTCGAGCAGTACTTC. Encoded protein: CALTTGQGFFEQYF. The entire variable domain, with the rest obtained from reference TRBV30 and TRBJ2-7, is as follows: SQTIHQWPATLVQPVGSPLSLECTVEGTSNPNLYWYRQAAGRGLQLLFYSVGIGQISSEVPQNLSASRPQDRQFILSSKKLLLSDSGFYLCALTTGQGFFEQYFGPGTRLTVT.

The rearrangement links TRBV7-9 to TRBJ2-7; 9 bases are a match to TRBD1. CDR1 and CDR2 (germline): SEHNR, FQNEAQ (reference sequence). Unmatched junction bases numbered 10, after V lost 6 bases and J lost 7 bases. CDR3 length equals 14 residues. The CDR3 protein is CASSKGTGILEQYF. The CDR3 coding sequence is TGTGCCAGCAGTAAGGGGACAGGGATATTGGAGCAGTACTTC.

The chain recombines TRBV6-1 with TRBJ2-7, with D perhaps TRBD1 (6 bases). Germline values: CDR1 MNHNS, CDR2 SASEGT. CDR3 length: 13 amino acids. V dropped 6 bases and J dropped 3 bases, with 12 bases sitting between them. The CDR3 sequence: CASSPGTHYEQYF. CDR3 in DNA: TGTGCCAGCAGCCCCGGGACACACTACGAGCAGTACTTC.

The chain joins TRBV6-5 to TRBJ1-1; TRBD1 might be the D (5 bases). The CDR3 extends over 12 amino acids. V dropped 5 bases and J dropped 11 bases, with 15 bases sitting between them. The germline gives CDR1 MNHEY, CDR2 SVGAGI. CDR3 protein: CASSNGAAGAFF. CDR3 in DNA: TGTGCCAGCAGTAACGGGGCAGCCGGGGCTTTCTTT.